This entry lists 8 T cell receptor beta chains sequenced from one sample in a study of T cells after yellow fever vaccination. TCRdb processed the 5' RACE reads anew with MiXCR; each CDR3 protein has one entry. The repertoire holds fewer than 150,000 distinct CDR3 sequences, with roughly 7.2% as singletons. The sequencing used CD4+ T cells sorted from PBMCs, collected about 49 days after the first yellow fever vaccination. These TCRs come from a man aged 18 to 30 who received the YFV17D yellow fever vaccine.

This clonotype was counted only a few times. V is TRBV5-1 and J is TRBJ1-1, with D unclear. In germline, CDR1 is SGHRS, CDR2 YFSETQ. CDR3 length: 13 residues. Between the trimmed V and J ends, which lost 5 bases and 4 bases, there was a span of 12 bases. The DNA of the CDR3 is TGCGCCAGCAGGACGGAGAGAGGCACTGAAGCTTTCTTT. Translated, it gives CASRTERGTEAFF.

This clonotype was recorded at least ten times. The chain uses TRBV2 and TRBJ1-2; D is possibly TRBD1 (5 bases). Germline-derived CDR1 and CDR2 are SNHLY and FYNNEI. The CDR3 extends over 18 amino acids. The V end was cut by 7 bases, the J end by 0 bases, with 24 bases between. CDR3 residues: CASIRDPLPERANYGYTF. The DNA for the CDR3 is TGTGCCAGCATCCGGGACCCTCTCCCTGAAAGGGCTAACTATGGCTACACCTTC.

This clonotype was seen many times. This sequence joins TRBV25-1 and TRBJ1-2; D remains ambiguous. Trimming stripped 4 bases from V and 8 bases from J, with 14 bases between. CDR3 length equals 13 residues. Germline CDR1 MGHDK, CDR2 SYGVNS. The CDR3 protein is CASSGPLAWGYTF. CDR3 sequence (DNA): TGTGCCAGCAGTGGACCGTTAGCGTGGGGCTACACCTTC.

In its sample, this clonotype was seen many times. The CDR3 DNA sequence: TGTGCCAGCAGCTGGACAGCTAACACTGAAGCTTTCTTT. This sequence encodes CASSWTANTEAFF. J is TRBJ1-1 and V is TRBV7-2, with D maybe TRBD1 (6 bases). CDR3 size: 13 residues. The V end was cut by 4 bases, the J end by 2 bases, with 8 bases between. Germline CDR1 reads SGHTA; CDR2 reads FQGNSA. The full variable domain, completed using reference TRBV7-2 and TRBJ1-1, is GAGVSQSPSNKVTEKGKDVELRCDPISGHTALYWYRQSLGQGLEFLIYFQGNSAPDKSGLPSDRFSAERTGGSVSTLTIQRTQQEDSAVYLCASSWTANTEAFFGQGTRLTVV.

This clonotype was observed many times. This chain uses TRBV5-1 with TRBJ2-7; D is perhaps TRBD1 (8 bases). Trimming stripped 4 bases from V and 1 base from J, with 18 bases between. Germline values: CDR1 SGHRS, CDR2 YFSETQ. The CDR3 consists of 16 residues. Here the CDR3 DNA reads TGCGCCAGCAGCGGGGGGGACAGGACCTTGTCCTACGAGCAGTACTTC. As protein: CASSGGDRTLSYEQYF.

This clonotype was seen repeatedly, ten times or more. The rearrangement uses TRBV19 and TRBJ2-6, with TRBD1 identical over 9 bases. The CDR3 contains 18 residues. The ends lost 7 bases at V and 3 bases at J; junction bases unmatched: 13. Germline CDR1 LNHDA, CDR2 SQIVND (reference sequence). Here the CDR3 DNA reads TGTGCCAGTACCTCTCGGGGACAGGGAATATATGGGGCCAACGTCCTGACTTTC. It yields the protein CASTSRGQGIYGANVLTF.

The CDR3 nucleotides are TGTGCTAGTGGTTCGCCCAACAGCTACGAGCAGTACGTC. Translated: CASGSPNSYEQYV. The chain is built from TRBV12-5 and TRBJ2-7, with no clear D. The CDR3 totals 13 residues. V lost 4 bases, J lost 3 bases, and 10 bases lay in between. CDR1 is LGHNT, CDR2 FRNRAP, per germline.

This clonotype was seen ten or more times. J is TRBJ1-6 and V is TRBV20-1; D might be TRBD1 (5 bases). CDR3 length: 15 residues. From germline, CDR1 is DFQATT and CDR2 SNEGSKA (reference sequence). The V and J ends lost 6 bases and 5 bases respectively, with 17 bases between them. The CDR3 protein is CSASRGLGDNSPLHF. The DNA of the CDR3 is TGCAGTGCCTCAAGGGGCCTAGGAGATAATTCACCCCTCCACTTT.